This T cell receptor beta chain was profiled in a study of cytomegalovirus exposure and HLA in healthy donors. Primers for the PCR totalled 60 Vbeta and 13 Jbeta. Original processing notes: The count from a later analysis was 70 million to 85 million unique TCR beta chains, some 10 million of them shared. Clones were sequenced by immunoSEQ multiplex PCR, and TCRdb holds only the in-frame ones, with some missing. V, J and clone size are taken as reported in that table, and D and trimming were inferred from the DNA itself. The table shows about 210,000 clones, with roughly 87% occurring only once. Germline lookup yields CDR1 MDHEN and CDR2 SYDVKM. The CDR3 extends over 15 amino acids. The ends lost 1 base at V and 6 bases at J; junction bases unmatched: 8.

This chain connects TRBV28 to TRBJ1-1; 7 bases are a match to TRBD1. The clonotype originates from a boy between 2 and 15 years old in good health and CMV-seronegative. The sequencing input was PBMCs. The CDR3 reads CASSLSLGQSAEAFF. CDR3 bases: TGTGCCAGCAGTTTATCTCTGGGACAGTCGGCTGAAGCTTTCTTT. Drawing the rest from reference TRBV28 and TRBJ1-1, the complete variable domain is DVKVTQSSRYLVKRTGEKVFLECVQDMDHENMFWYRQDPGLGLRLIYFSYDVKMKEKGDIPEGYSVSREKKERFSLILESASTNQTSMYLCASSLSLGQSAEAFFGQGTRLTVV.